This T cell receptor beta chain is from a study of spatial heterogeneity in lung cancer. Overall study context: There was a strong correlation between the counts of TCR transcripts measured in tumor regions and a T cell transcriptional module score that was calculated from matched bulk RNA-seq.

The junction had 4 bases not matched to a gene; V was cut back by 1 base and J by 4 bases. There are 16 residues in the CDR3. CDR1 is LGHNA, CDR2 YNFKEQ, per germline. This clonotype occurred once. What it recognizes is unknown. This beta chain lies outside the target of a library built for alpha chains; its clone size means little. Carried by each TCR cDNA molecule was a unique molecular identifier. Each CDR3 protein is one row after TCRdb ran MiXCR on the 5' RACE reads. The data contain approximately 15,000 distinct CDR3 sequences, around 6.2% of them singletons. Study-level findings and limits: Expanded alpha and beta TCR counts within tumors tracked tumor mutation counts. Alpha chain coverage of tumor T cells was estimated at around 7%, and beta chain coverage at about 13%.

As to time point: sample taken at primary tumor resection. Tumor, nontumor lung or frozen PBMC supplied whole RNA that was sequenced unsorted. This TCR was sampled from a male donor with early-stage non-small cell lung cancer. The sequencing used lung tumor tissue, collected at surgery. V is TRBV4-2 and J is TRBJ2-1, with TRBD2 matching 10 bases. The CDR3 reads CASSQGIAGGYNEQFF. In nucleotides, the CDR3 is TGTGCCAGCAGCCAAGGAATAGCGGGAGGATACAATGAGCAGTTCTTC.